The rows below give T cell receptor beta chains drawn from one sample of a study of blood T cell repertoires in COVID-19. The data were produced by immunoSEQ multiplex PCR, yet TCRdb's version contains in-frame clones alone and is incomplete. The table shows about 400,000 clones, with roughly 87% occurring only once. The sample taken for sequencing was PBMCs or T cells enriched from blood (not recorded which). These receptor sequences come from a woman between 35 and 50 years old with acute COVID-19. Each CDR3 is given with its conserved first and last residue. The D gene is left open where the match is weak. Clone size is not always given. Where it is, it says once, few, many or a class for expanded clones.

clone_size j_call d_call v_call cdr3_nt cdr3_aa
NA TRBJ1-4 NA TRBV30 TGTGCCTGGAGTGTACGGGGGGTTAATGAAAAACTGTTTTTT CAWSVRGVNEKLFF
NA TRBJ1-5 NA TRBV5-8 TGTGCCAGTAAACAGGGTCACCAGCCCCAGCATTTT CASKQGHQPQHF
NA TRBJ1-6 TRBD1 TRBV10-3 TGTGCCATCAGTGAGAATGGCAGGGGGGATTCACCCCTCCACTTT CAISENGRGDSPLHF
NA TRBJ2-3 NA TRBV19 TGTGCCAGTAGTCCAAACAGGGAAGATACGCAGTATTTT CASSPNREDTQYF
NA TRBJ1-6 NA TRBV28 TGTGCCAGCAGTTCACCCGACAGAGATTCACCCCTCCACTTT CASSSPDRDSPLHF
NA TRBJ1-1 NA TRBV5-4 TGTGCCAGCAGCTTGGACCTTTCAGGGACTGAAGCTTTCTTT CASSLDLSGTEAFF
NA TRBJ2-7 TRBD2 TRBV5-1 TGCGCCAGCAGCCCGAGCGGGGCCGACCGGGAGCAGTACTTC CASSPSGADREQYF
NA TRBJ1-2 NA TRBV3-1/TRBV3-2 TGTGCCAGCAGCCAAGGGGCTGGAAACTATGGCTACACCTTC CASSQGAGNYGYTF
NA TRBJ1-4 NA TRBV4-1 TGCGCCAGCAGCCACCCTACGGCCCAGGGGACTAATGAAAAACTGTTTTTT CASSHPTAQGTNEKLFF
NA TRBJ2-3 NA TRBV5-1 TGCGCCAGCAGGGAACCGGGGGAGAGCACAGATACGCAGTATTTT CASREPGESTDTQYF
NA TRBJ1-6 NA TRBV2 TGTGCCAGCAGTGTTAGGCTTACCATAGGGGTTTCACCCCTCCACTTT CASSVRLTIGVSPLHF
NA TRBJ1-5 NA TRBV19 TGTGCCAGTGAGTCCGAGTCCAGGGGTTATCAGCCCCAGCATTTT CASESESRGYQPQHF
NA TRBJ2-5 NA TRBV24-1 TGTGCCACCAGTGAATCGATTTGGCAGAACCAAGAGACCCAGTACTTC CATSESIWQNQETQYF
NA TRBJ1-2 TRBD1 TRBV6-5 TGTGCCAGCAGTAAACCCGGGACAGATAACTATGGCTACACCTTC CASSKPGTDNYGYTF
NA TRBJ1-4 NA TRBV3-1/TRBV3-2 TGTGCCAGCAGCGGCGGAGGCTCGGGGGGGAAACTGTTTTTT CASSGGGSGGKLFF
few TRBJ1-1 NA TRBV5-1 TGCGCCAGCAGCTGGGGGGCGGGAGGCACTGAAGCTTTCTTT CASSWGAGGTEAFF
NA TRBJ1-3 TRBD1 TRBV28 TGTGCCAGCAGTTTAAGGATGTATCGACAGGGGGGAAACACCATATATTTT CASSLRMYRQGGNTIYF
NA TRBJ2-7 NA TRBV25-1 TGTGCCAGCAGTCGGGGCTCCTACGAGCAGTACTTC CASSRGSYEQYF
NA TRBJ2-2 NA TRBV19 TGTGCCAGCGACAGAAACACCGGGGAGCTGTTTTTT CASDRNTGELFF
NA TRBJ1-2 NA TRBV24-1 TGTGCCACCAGTGATCCGGACAAAAATGGCTACACCTTC CATSDPDKNGYTF
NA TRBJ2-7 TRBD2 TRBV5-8 TGTGCCAGCAGGTCGGGACTAGCAGCCGAGCAGTACTTC CASRSGLAAEQYF
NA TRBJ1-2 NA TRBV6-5 TGTGCCAGCAGTACGACAGGACAAGGCTACACCTTC CASSTTGQGYTF
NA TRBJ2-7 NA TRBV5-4 TGTGCCAGCAGCTTACGGGGGGCGGAAGAGCAGTACTTC CASSLRGAEEQYF
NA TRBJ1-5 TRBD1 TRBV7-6 TGTGCCAGCAGCTTGGGACAGGAAATTGGGCAGCCCCAGCATTTT CASSLGQEIGQPQHF
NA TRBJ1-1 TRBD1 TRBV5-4 TGTGCCAGCAGCCCTAATCCTGACAGGGTCTATGAAGCTTTCTTT CASSPNPDRVYEAFF
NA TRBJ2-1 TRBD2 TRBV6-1 TGTGCCAGCAGTGAATCGATAGGACTAGGTCGATACAATGAGCAGTTCTTC CASSESIGLGRYNEQFF
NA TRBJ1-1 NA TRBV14 TGTGCCAGCAGCGTACAGGGTCTCAACACTGAAGCTTTCTTT CASSVQGLNTEAFF
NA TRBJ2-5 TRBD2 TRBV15 TGTGCCACCAGCAGACCGGGACTAGCGAAGGAGACCCAGTACTTC CATSRPGLAKETQYF
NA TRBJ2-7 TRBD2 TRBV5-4 TGTGCCAGCAGCGCCGAACTAGCGGGGGTCTACGAGCAGTACTTC CASSAELAGVYEQYF
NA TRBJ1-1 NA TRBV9 TGTGCCAGCAGCGTAGCCACTCTGAACACTGAAGCTTTCTTT CASSVATLNTEAFF
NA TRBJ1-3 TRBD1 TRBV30 TGTGCCTGGAGGGACGCCCGGACAGGGGGCGGCACCATATATTTT CAWRDARTGGGTIYF
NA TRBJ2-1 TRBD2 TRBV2 TGTGCCAGCAGTGTTGGACTAGCGGGGGGGGAAAATGAGCAGTTCTTC CASSVGLAGGENEQFF
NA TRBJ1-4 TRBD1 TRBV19 TGTGCCAGTAGTCCGCTGGACAGGGGTGATGGGGAAAAACTGTTTTTT CASSPLDRGDGEKLFF
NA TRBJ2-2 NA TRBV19 TGTGCCAGTAGTATTTTGGGACTCAGTACCACCGGGGAGCTGTTTTTT CASSILGLSTTGELFF
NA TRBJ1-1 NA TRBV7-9 TGTGCCAGCAGCGCCCAGGGGCAGACGGGTGAAGCTTTCTTT CASSAQGQTGEAFF
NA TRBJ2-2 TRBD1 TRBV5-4 TGTGCCACGGGAAGGGGGCCCTCGAACACCGGGGAGCTGTTTTTT CATGRGPSNTGELFF
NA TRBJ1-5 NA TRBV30 TGTGCCTGGAGAGGGAGAGGCAATCAGCCCCAGCATTTT CAWRGRGNQPQHF
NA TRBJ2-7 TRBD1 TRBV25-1 TGTGCCAGCAGGGACGACAGGGGGAGCTCCTACGAGCAGTACTTC CASRDDRGSSYEQYF